This T cell receptor beta chain emerged from a study of cytomegalovirus exposure and HLA in healthy donors. The CDR3 runs to 15 residues. Germline CDR1 SGHTA, CDR2 FQGTGA. V shed 5 bases, J shed 8 bases, and the junction held 11 bases outside the gene matches. In the PCR, 60 Vbeta and 13 Jbeta primers were used. Sequencing was performed with immunoSEQ multiplex PCR; in TCRdb, only in-frame clones are kept and a portion is missing. The sample consists of 150,000 to 200,000 clones, 76% of them appearing once. This TCR came from a male donor in good health and CMV-seronegative. This chain links TRBV7-3 with TRBJ2-1; 8 bases match TRBD1. The specimen was PBMCs. The chain's CDR3 is CASSPRTGLKDEQFF. The CDR3 DNA reads as TGTGCCAGCAGCCCCCGGACAGGGCTAAAGGATGAGCAGTTCTTC.